The 29 T cell receptor beta chains below come from one sample, sequenced in a study of cytomegalovirus exposure and HLA in healthy donors. Primers: 60 Vbeta forward and 13 Jbeta reverse. Libraries were prepared by immunoSEQ multiplex PCR; TCRdb keeps only in-frame clonotypes and omits some of them. The table lists some 44,000 clones, about 85% of them singletons. Source material: PBMCs. These receptors were taken from a middle-aged woman in good health and CMV-seropositive.

The V call is TRBV7-2, the J call TRBJ1-4; tentatively, D is TRBD1 (5 bases). Germline CDR1 is SGHTA and CDR2 is FQGNSA. V gave up 5 bases and J gave up 3 bases, with 16 bases separating them. This CDR3 comprises 16 residues. The CDR3 bases are TGTGCCAGCAGCCCCGCTAGGGGCCACGCTAATGAAAAACTGTTTTTT. It codes for CASSPARGHANEKLFF.

The gene calls are TRBV5-1 and TRBJ2-1; 10 positions agree with TRBD1. The ends lost 0 bases at V and 15 bases at J; junction bases unmatched: 9. Germline V gives CDR1 SGHRS, CDR2 YFSETQ. The CDR3 length is 14 residues. The CDR3: CASSLGQGAWWRFF. The CDR3 region has the DNA TGCGCCAGCAGCTTGGGACAGGGGGCATGGTGGCGGTTCTTC.

The J gene is TRBJ1-1, the V gene TRBV6-1, with D tentatively TRBD1 (6 bases). Germline CDR1 and CDR2: MNHNS and SASEGT. V was clipped by 9 bases and J by 0 bases, with 14 bases between them. The CDR3 sequence is 14 residues long. CDR3 amino acids: CASTRTAMNTEAFF. As DNA, the CDR3 is TGTGCCAGTACTAGGACAGCCATGAACACTGAAGCTTTCTTT.

This rearrangement joins TRBV18 to TRBJ1-1, with TRBD1 as a possible D gene (6 bases). This CDR3 contains 16 residues. V lost 8 bases, J lost 2 bases, and 21 bases lay in between. From germline, CDR1 is KGHSH and CDR2 LQKENI. This CDR3 is CASTQYGDIINTEAFF. DNA for the CDR3: TGTGCCAGCACACAGTATGGGGACATAATAAACACTGAAGCTTTCTTT.

The chain combines TRBV6-5 with TRBJ2-6; maybe TRBD1 (5 bases). This CDR3 spans 12 amino acids. Germline V gene data show CDR1 as MNHEY and CDR2 as SVGAGI. V was pared by 8 bases and J by 7 bases, with 9 bases between. The CDR3 sequence is CASGHAANVLTF. The DNA for the CDR3 is TGTGCCAGCGGACATGCTGCCAACGTCCTGACTTTC.

For the CDR3, the DNA is TGTGCCAGCAGTGCTCAGTATAGCAATCAGCCCCAGCATTTT. It translates to CASSAQYSNQPQHF. This sequence joins TRBV2 and TRBJ1-5; no clear D. Between the trimmed V and J ends, which lost 4 bases and 0 bases, there was a span of 7 bases. This CDR3 has 14 residues. Germline V gene data show CDR1 as SNHLY and CDR2 as FYNNEI.

This sequence joins TRBV14 and TRBJ2-1; D uncertain. This CDR3 has 17 amino acids. The germline gives CDR1 SGHDN, CDR2 FVKESK. Trimming took 1 base from V and 9 from J, leaving 22 bases between them. CDR3 amino acids: CASSQALGRSGPIEQFF. DNA for the CDR3: TGTGCCAGCAGCCAAGCTCTTGGCAGGTCCGGTCCAATTGAGCAGTTCTTC.

This clone was seen just once. This chain joins TRBV28 and TRBJ2-7; D is possibly TRBD2 (6 bases). V shed 8 bases and J shed 3 bases, with 14 bases lying between them. This CDR3 is 13 amino acids long. The germline gives CDR1 MDHEN, CDR2 SYDVKM. CDR3 nucleotide sequence: TGTGCCAGCGGTGGAGGGCTTCGCTACGAGCAGTACTTC. Its translation: CASGGGLRYEQYF.

The CDR3 sequence is CASTQVSGSFGEQFF. In DNA, the CDR3 is TGTGCCAGCACCCAGGTTAGCGGGAGCTTCGGTGAGCAGTTCTTC. The chain couples TRBV2 to TRBJ2-1; 9 bases align to TRBD2. V trimming: 7 bases; J trimming: 9 bases; junction bases outside the gene matches: 13. The germline V gene has CDR1 SNHLY and CDR2 FYNNEI. This CDR3 spans 15 amino acids.

This clone was observed once. This chain joins TRBV2 and TRBJ2-7, with 7 bases lining up with TRBD1. Germline values: CDR1 SNHLY, CDR2 FYNNEI. V dropped 8 bases and J dropped 5; count of bases not matched to a gene: 15. The CDR3 contains 15 residues. CDR3 protein: CASLSFTTGSDEQYF. CDR3 coding DNA: TGTGCCAGCCTTAGCTTTACGACAGGGTCGGACGAGCAGTACTTC.

This clone showed up just a few times. V is TRBV5-1 and J is TRBJ2-5; 9 positions agree with TRBD2. Germline lookup yields CDR1 SGHRS and CDR2 YFSETQ. The V segment lost 1 base and the J segment 3 bases; nucleotides outside the gene matches: 7. The CDR3 loop spans 16 amino acids. CDR3 protein: CASSLRAGGGEETQYF. The DNA for the CDR3 is TGCGCCAGCAGCTTGCGGGCGGGAGGGGGAGAAGAGACCCAGTACTTC.

Comment on this clone: The junction and the germline gene differ at one end; a read error may be behind it. This sequence joins TRBV7-9 and TRBJ2-7; TRBD1 aligns across 7 bases. In germline, CDR1 is SEHNR, CDR2 FQNEAQ (reference sequence). The CDR3 is 12 amino acids. CDR3 protein: CSSSIDRDEQYF. DNA of the CDR3: TGTTCCAGCAGCATCGACAGGGACGAGCAGTACTTC.

This chain links TRBV30 with TRBJ2-5, with TRBD1 matching 9 bases. Per the germline V gene, CDR1 is GTSNPN and CDR2 is SVGIG (reference sequence). Trimming removed 3 bases from V and 5 bases from J; junction bases left unmatched: 4. The CDR3 runs 13 residues. The CDR3 reads CAWRGQGGETQYF. The CDR3 DNA reads as TGTGCCTGGAGGGGACAGGGTGGGGAGACCCAGTACTTC. The whole variable domain, remainder taken from reference TRBV30 and TRBJ2-5, is SQTIHQWPATLVQPVGSPLSLECTVEGTSNPNLYWYRQAAGRGLQLLFYSVGIGQISSEVPQNLSASRPQDRQFILSSKKLLLSDSGFYLCAWRGQGGETQYFGPGTRLLVL.

The chain uses TRBV6-5 and TRBJ1-4; the D is unclear. CDR1 MNHEY and CDR2 SVGAGI come from the germline V gene. This CDR3 region has 13 residues. Trimming pared 7 bases from V and 4 bases from J, leaving 10 bases between. The CDR3 here is CASTVGSNEKLFF. In DNA form, the CDR3 reads TGTGCCAGCACCGTCGGGAGTAATGAAAAACTGTTTTTT.

Remarks on this clone: The junction shows a germline mismatch at one end, possibly a read error. The chain uses TRBV6-1 and TRBJ2-5; TRBD2 might be the D (6 bases). From germline, CDR1 is MNHNS and CDR2 SASEGT. This CDR3 contains 12 residues. The chain's CDR3 is CASSELIGGANF. Written as DNA, the CDR3 is TGTGCCAGCAGTGAACTAATTGGCGGGGCCAACTTC.

The chain has TRBV19 and TRBJ2-3; TRBD2 is a possible D gene (7 bases). Germline V lookup: CDR1 LNHDA, CDR2 SQIVND (reference sequence). The CDR3 is 15 amino acids. Trimming left V 5 bases short and J 4 bases short, with 16 bases between. CDR3 coding DNA: TGTGCCAGTAGTGTCTTGGGGGGGCAGTCAGATACGCAGTATTTT. Its translation is CASSVLGGQSDTQYF.

The genes are TRBV4-2 and TRBJ1-6; 7 bases are a match to TRBD1. Trimming took 4 bases from V and 9 from J; bases not matched to a gene: 12. Looked up from germline, CDR1 is LGHNA and CDR2 is YNFKEQ. The CDR3 is 16 residues long. For the CDR3, the DNA is TGTGCCAGCAGCCCGAGATTACAGGGGCGCGTTTCACCCCTCCACTTT. Its translation is CASSPRLQGRVSPLHF.

The CDR3 spells CASSQDPGLYTGELFF. The CDR3 nucleotides are TGTGCCAGCAGCCAAGACCCTGGGCTGTACACCGGGGAGCTGTTTTTT. The V and J genes are TRBV4-2 and TRBJ2-2; no reliable D call. Trimming left V 0 bases short and J 3 bases short, with 11 bases between. This CDR3 region has 16 residues. Germline V lookup: CDR1 LGHNA, CDR2 YNFKEQ.

The chain employs TRBV29-1 and TRBJ1-4; tentative D call: TRBD1 (5 bases). The V end was cut by 6 bases, the J end by 7 bases, with 15 bases between. The CDR3 runs 13 residues. Germline V gives CDR1 SQVTM, CDR2 ANQGSEA. The CDR3 sequence is CSVAAGLGEKLFF. CDR3 coding DNA: TGCAGCGTAGCAGCAGGGCTGGGTGAAAAACTGTTTTTT.

This chain links TRBV19 with TRBJ1-3; D not resolved. This CDR3 comprises 15 residues. The V end lost 6 bases, the J end lost 0 bases, and 12 bases lay between the germline ends. Germline CDR1 is LNHDA and CDR2 is SQIVND (reference sequence). The CDR3 nucleotides are TGTGCCAGTAGGTTGCCCGGAGTCTCTGGAAACACCATATATTTT. Amino acid sequence: CASRLPGVSGNTIYF. The complete variable domain, with remaining parts taken from reference TRBV19 and TRBJ1-3, reads DGGITQSPKYLFRKEGQNVTLSCEQNLNHDAMYWYRQDPGQGLRLIYYSQIVNDFQKGDIAEGYSVSREKKESFPLTVTSAQKNPTAFYLCASRLPGVSGNTIYFGEGSWLTVV.

This clone was picked up a small number of times. The chain is built from TRBV2 and TRBJ2-5, with D uncertain. The CDR3 totals 12 residues. Trimming pared 6 bases from V and 0 bases from J, leaving 5 bases between. The germline V gene has CDR1 SNHLY and CDR2 FYNNEI. This chain's CDR3 is CASRRYQETQYF. DNA for the CDR3: TGTGCCAGCAGGAGGTACCAAGAGACCCAGTACTTC. The full variable domain, its missing parts supplied by reference TRBV2 and TRBJ2-5, is EPEVTQTPSHQVTQMGQEVILRCVPISNHLYFYWYRQILGQKVEFLVSFYNNEISEKSEIFDDQFSVERPDGSNFTLKIRSTKLEDSAMYFCASRRYQETQYFGPGTRLLVL.

As for this clone: Mismatch with germline at one junction end may stem from a read error. This sequence joins TRBV6-6 and TRBJ1-4, with 10 bases identical to TRBD1. The CDR3 loop spans 13 amino acids. The germline CDR1 and CDR2 sequences are MNHNY and SVGAGI (reference sequence). The CDR3 loop reads CASSYSAGTGASF. CDR3 DNA: TGTGCCAGCAGTTATTCCGCCGGGACAGGGGCTTCCTTT.

J is TRBJ2-7 and V is TRBV23-1; no reliable D call. TRBV23-1 is an ORF for which the function is uncertain. The CDR3 runs 12 residues. Trimming left V 8 bases short and J 1 base short, with 9 bases between. The CDR3 region is CASRRGSYEQYF. In nucleotides, the CDR3 is TGCGCCAGCCGCCGCGGATCCTACGAGCAGTACTTC.

The chain couples TRBV28 to TRBJ1-4; the match to TRBD1 covers 9 bases. After removal of 9 bases from V and 6 bases from J, the junction contained 5 bases not matched to a gene. Germline V CDR1 and CDR2: MDHEN, SYDVKM. This CDR3 has 13 residues. The chain's CDR3 is CASSDRGDEKLFF. As DNA, the CDR3 is TGTGCCAGTTCGGACAGGGGTGATGAAAAACTGTTTTTT.

The chain recombines TRBV20-1 with TRBJ2-7; 9 nucleotides align to TRBD1. The CDR3 sequence is 11 residues long. The germline gives CDR1 DFQATT, CDR2 SNEGSKA (reference sequence). The CDR3 here is CSGQGPYEQYF. The CDR3 DNA reads TGCAGCGGACAGGGGCCCTACGAGCAGTACTTC.

This clone was seen a handful of times. V is TRBV12-5 and J is TRBJ1-4; 9 bases are shared with TRBD1. The V segment lost 4 bases and the J segment 5 bases; nucleotides outside the gene matches: 5. The germline CDR1 and CDR2 sequences are LGHNT and FRNRAP. The CDR3 has 15 amino acids. CDR3 coding DNA: TGTGCTAGTGGTTGGCTCGGGACAGGGAATGAAAAACTGTTTTTT. Protein: CASGWLGTGNEKLFF. Full variable domain (missing parts from reference TRBV12-5 and TRBJ1-4): DARVTQTPRHKVTEMGQEVTMRCQPILGHNTVFWYRQTMMQGLELLAYFRNRAPLDDSGMPKDRFSAEMPDATLATLKIQPSEPRDSAVYFCASGWLGTGNEKLFFGSGTQLSVL.

The chain joins TRBV7-8 to TRBJ2-3; TRBD2 is a possible D gene (7 bases). Germline-derived CDR1 and CDR2 are SGHVS and FQNEAQ. Trimming stripped 3 bases from V and 1 base from J, with 11 bases between. This CDR3 is built from 15 residues. DNA for the CDR3: TGTGCCAGCAGCTTCGGGGGGCTGGGCACAGATACGCAGTATTTT. This sequence encodes CASSFGGLGTDTQYF. Supplemented by reference TRBV7-8 and TRBJ2-3, the full variable domain reads GAGVSQSPRYKVAKRGQDVALRCDPISGHVSLFWYQQALGQGPEFLTYFQNEAQLDKSGLPSDRFFAERPEGSVSTLKIQRTQQEDSAVYLCASSFGGLGTDTQYFGPGTRLTVL.

This clone was observed once. The chain combines TRBV14 with TRBJ1-2; 7 bases fit TRBD1. Germline lookup yields CDR1 SGHDN and CDR2 FVKESK. Trimming took 3 bases from V and 7 from J; bases not matched to a gene: 8. The CDR3 contains 14 residues. The CDR3 protein is CASSHRDRVFGYTF. The CDR3 DNA reads as TGTGCCAGCAGCCACCGTGACAGGGTCTTTGGCTACACCTTC.

The CDR3 loop reads CASSLGDNEQFF. The DNA of the CDR3 is TGTGCCAGCAGCTTGGGAGACAATGAGCAGTTCTTC. This chain uses TRBV5-8 with TRBJ2-1; the D is unclear. CDR3 length: 12 amino acids. V was shortened by 0 bases and J by 5 bases, with 3 bases between the two germline ends. Per the germline V gene, CDR1 is SGHTS and CDR2 is YDEGEE.